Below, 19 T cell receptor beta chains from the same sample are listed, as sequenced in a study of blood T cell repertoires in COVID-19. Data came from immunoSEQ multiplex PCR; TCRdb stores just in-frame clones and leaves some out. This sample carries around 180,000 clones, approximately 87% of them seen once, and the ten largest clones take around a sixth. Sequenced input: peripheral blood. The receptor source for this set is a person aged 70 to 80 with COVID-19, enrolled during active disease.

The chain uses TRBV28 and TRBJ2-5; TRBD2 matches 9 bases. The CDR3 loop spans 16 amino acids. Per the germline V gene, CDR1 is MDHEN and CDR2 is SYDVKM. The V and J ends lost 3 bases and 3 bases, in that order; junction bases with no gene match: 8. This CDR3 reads CASSLSAGGFEETQYF. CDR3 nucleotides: TGTGCCAGCAGTTTGTCTGCGGGAGGGTTCGAAGAGACCCAGTACTTC.

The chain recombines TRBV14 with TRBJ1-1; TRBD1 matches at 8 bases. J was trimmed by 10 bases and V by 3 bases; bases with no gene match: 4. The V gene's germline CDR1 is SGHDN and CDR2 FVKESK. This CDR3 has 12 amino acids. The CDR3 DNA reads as TGTGCCAGCAGCCATGGACAGGGTACAGCTTTCTTT. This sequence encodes CASSHGQGTAFF.

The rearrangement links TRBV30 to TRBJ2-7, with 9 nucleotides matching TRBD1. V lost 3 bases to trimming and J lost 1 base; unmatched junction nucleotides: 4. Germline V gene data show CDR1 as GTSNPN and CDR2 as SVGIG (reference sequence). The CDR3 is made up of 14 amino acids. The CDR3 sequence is CAWRGQGGSYEQYF. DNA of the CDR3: TGTGCCTGGAGGGGACAGGGTGGATCCTACGAGCAGTACTTC.

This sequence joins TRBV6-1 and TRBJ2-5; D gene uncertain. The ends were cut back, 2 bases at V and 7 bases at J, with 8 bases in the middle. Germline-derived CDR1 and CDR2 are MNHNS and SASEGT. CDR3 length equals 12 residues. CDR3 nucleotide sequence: TGTGCCAGCAGTGAACGAGACTTGACCCAGTACTTC. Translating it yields CASSERDLTQYF.

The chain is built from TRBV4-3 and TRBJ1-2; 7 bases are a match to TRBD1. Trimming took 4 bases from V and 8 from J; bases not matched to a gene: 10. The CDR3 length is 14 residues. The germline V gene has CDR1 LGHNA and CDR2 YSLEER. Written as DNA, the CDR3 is TGCGCCAGCAGCCGGTCGACAGGGCAGGAAGGCTACACCTTC. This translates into CASSRSTGQEGYTF.

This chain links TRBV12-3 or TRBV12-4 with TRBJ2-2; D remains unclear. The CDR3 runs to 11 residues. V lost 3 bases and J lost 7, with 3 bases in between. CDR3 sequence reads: CASSFRGELFF. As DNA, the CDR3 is TGTGCCAGCAGTTTCCGCGGGGAGCTGTTTTTT.

CDR3 region: CAIGTERNYNSPLHF. The CDR3 DNA follows: TGTGCCATCGGGACAGAACGAAACTATAATTCACCCCTCCACTTT. V usage is TRBV10-3 and J usage is TRBJ1-6; 7 bases align to TRBD1. V lost 8 bases, J lost 3 bases, and 7 bases stayed unmatched. The CDR3 is 15 residues long. Germline V gives CDR1 ENHRY, CDR2 SYGVKD.

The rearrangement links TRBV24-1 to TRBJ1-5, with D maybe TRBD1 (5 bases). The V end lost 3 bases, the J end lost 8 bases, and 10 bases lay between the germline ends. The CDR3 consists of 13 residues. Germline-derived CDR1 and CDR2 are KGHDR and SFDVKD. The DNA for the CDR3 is TGTGCCACCAGTGATAGGGGTGGGGAGCCCCAGCATTTT. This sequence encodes CATSDRGGEPQHF.

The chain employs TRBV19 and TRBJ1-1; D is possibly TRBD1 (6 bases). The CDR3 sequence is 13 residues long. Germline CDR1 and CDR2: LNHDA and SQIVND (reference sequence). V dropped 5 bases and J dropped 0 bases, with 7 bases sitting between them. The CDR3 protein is CASSEGVNTEAFF. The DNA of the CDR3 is TGTGCCAGTAGTGAGGGGGTGAACACTGAAGCTTTCTTT.

CDR3 DNA sequence: TGCAGCGGAAACAGTGGTGGGCAAGAGACCCAGTACTTC. Residues: CSGNSGGQETQYF. The rearrangement joins TRBV29-1 to TRBJ2-5; unclear D gene. Germline CDR1 reads SQVTM; CDR2 reads ANQGSEA. With 7 bases removed from V and 2 bases from J, the gap between germline ends came to 14 bases. The CDR3 extends over 13 amino acids.

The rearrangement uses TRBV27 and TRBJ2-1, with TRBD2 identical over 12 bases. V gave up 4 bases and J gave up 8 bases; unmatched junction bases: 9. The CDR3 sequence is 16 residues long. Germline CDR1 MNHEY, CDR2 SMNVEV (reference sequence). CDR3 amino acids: CASSSWTSGANYEQFF. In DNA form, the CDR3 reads TGTGCCAGCAGTTCCTGGACTAGCGGGGCCAACTATGAGCAGTTCTTC.

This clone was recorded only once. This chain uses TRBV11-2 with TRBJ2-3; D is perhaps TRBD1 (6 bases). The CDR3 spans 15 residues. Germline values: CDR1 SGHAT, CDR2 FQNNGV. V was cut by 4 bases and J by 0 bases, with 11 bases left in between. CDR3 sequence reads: CASSSTGLSTDTQYF. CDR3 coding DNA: TGTGCCAGCAGCTCGACAGGTCTTAGCACAGATACGCAGTATTTT.

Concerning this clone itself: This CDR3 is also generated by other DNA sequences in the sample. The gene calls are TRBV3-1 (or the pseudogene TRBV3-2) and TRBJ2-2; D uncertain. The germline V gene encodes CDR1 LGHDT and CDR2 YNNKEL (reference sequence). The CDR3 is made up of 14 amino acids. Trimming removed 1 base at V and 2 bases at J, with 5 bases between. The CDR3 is CASSQVRNTGELFF. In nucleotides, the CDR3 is TGTGCCAGCAGCCAAGTTAGAAACACCGGGGAGCTGTTTTTT.

The CDR3 DNA reads TGTGCCAGCAGCACAGGACAGTATAGCAATCAGCCCCAGCATTTT. Its protein is CASSTGQYSNQPQHF. This rearrangement joins TRBV28 to TRBJ1-5; D is possibly TRBD1 (6 bases). Germline assignment: CDR1 MDHEN and CDR2 SYDVKM. The CDR3 loop spans 15 amino acids. The V and J ends lost 6 bases and 0 bases respectively, with 12 bases between them. Full variable domain (outside the CDR3, taken from reference TRBV28 and TRBJ1-5): DVKVTQSSRYLVKRTGEKVFLECVQDMDHENMFWYRQDPGLGLRLIYFSYDVKMKEKGDIPEGYSVSREKKERFSLILESASTNQTSMYLCASSTGQYSNQPQHFGDGTRLSIL.

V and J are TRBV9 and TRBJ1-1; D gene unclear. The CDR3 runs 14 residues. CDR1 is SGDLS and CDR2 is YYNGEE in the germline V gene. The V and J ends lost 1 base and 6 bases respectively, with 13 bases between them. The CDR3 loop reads CASSVYDIDPEAFF. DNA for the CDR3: TGTGCCAGCAGCGTATATGACATAGACCCTGAAGCTTTCTTT.

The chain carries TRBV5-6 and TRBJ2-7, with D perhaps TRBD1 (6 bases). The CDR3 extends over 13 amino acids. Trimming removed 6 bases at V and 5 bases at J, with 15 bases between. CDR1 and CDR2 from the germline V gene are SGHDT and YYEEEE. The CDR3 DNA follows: TGTGCCAGCAAACAGGGAAACGTGGACGAGCAGTACTTC. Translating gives CASKQGNVDEQYF.

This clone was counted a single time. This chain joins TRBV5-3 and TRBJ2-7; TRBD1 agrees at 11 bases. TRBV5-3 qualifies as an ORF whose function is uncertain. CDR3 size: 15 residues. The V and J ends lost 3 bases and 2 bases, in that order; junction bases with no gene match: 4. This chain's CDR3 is CARSSPGQGAYEQYF. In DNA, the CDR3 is TGTGCCAGAAGCTCGCCGGGACAGGGGGCCTACGAGCAGTACTTC.

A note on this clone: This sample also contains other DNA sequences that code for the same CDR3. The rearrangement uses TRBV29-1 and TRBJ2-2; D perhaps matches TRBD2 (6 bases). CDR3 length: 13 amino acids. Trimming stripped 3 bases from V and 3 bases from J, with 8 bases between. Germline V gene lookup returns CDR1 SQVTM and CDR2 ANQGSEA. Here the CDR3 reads CSVDSGYTGELFF. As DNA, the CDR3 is TGCAGCGTTGATAGCGGCTACACCGGGGAGCTGTTTTTT.

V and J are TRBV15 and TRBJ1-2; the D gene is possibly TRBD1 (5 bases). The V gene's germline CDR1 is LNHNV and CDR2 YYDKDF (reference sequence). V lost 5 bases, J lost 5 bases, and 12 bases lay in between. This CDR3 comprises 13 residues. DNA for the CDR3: TGTGCCACCAGCGGGGGGGGATCTTATGGCTACACCTTC. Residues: CATSGGGSYGYTF.